This T cell receptor beta chain originates from a study of T cell responses to AZD1222 COVID-19 vaccine. General study findings and limits: Females made up more of the donors, who were largely white British, and clonal diversity may have come out too low. Vaccine-related CD4 TCRs covered spike, predominating at 160-218 and 743-854. The study identified only five or six AZD1222 recipients as seropositive at baseline. Repertoire collection took place solely once the T cell response had peaked.

This CDR3 comprises 16 residues. Germline CDR1 and CDR2: LNHDA and SQIVND (reference sequence). The method was immunoSEQ multiplex PCR; TCRdb's version includes in-frame clones alone and lacks a portion of them. The data contain 190,000 or so clones, more than 75% of them singletons. Of note for this clone: No antigen is known for it. Germline and junction disagree at one end, which may indicate a read error.

The sequence was obtained from an adult who received the AZD1222 COVID-19 vaccine. The chain employs TRBV19 and TRBJ1-5; 7 bases are shared with TRBD1. This sample comprised peripheral blood, obtained 28 days after the second AZD1222 dose. The CDR3 region has the DNA TGTGCCAGTAGTATAAGGGGGCAGGGAGCGGATCAGCTCCAGCATTTT. Encoded protein: CASSIRGQGADQLQHF.